Shown below are 22 T cell receptor beta chains from a single sample sequenced in a study of post-analysis software for immune sequencing data. These receptors have no identified antigens. The study, taken as a whole, reports: Four or five TRBV segments were significantly more frequent in patients than in controls. TRBV5-6, TRBV5-1 and TRBV20-1 were among these segments.

The authors incorporated unique molecular identifiers into the TCR beta cDNA libraries. TCRdb re-called the PCR reads through MiXCR, storing one row per CDR3 protein. The sample shows approximately 770,000 distinct CDR3 sequences, about half of them seen only once. Sequences were obtained from blood. The origin of the receptors is a girl aged 10-17 years with multiple sclerosis.

The gene calls are TRBV11-1 and TRBJ2-1, with D perhaps matching TRBD1 (5 bases). This CDR3 has 15 residues. V was shortened by 0 bases and J by 6 bases, with 12 bases between the two germline ends. Germline CDR1 and CDR2: SGHAT and FQDESV (reference sequence). The CDR3 reads CASSLAQGMSNEQFF. The CDR3 coding sequence is TGTGCCAGCAGCTTAGCGCAGGGAATGTCCAATGAGCAGTTCTTC.

Comment on this clonotype: Here the CDR3 omits its conserved ending phenylalanine or tryptophan, so a read error is the likely source. This chain links TRBV9 with TRBJ1-2, with 11 nucleotides matching TRBD1. CDR3 length equals 19 residues. Germline CDR1 SGDLS, CDR2 YYNGEE. V shed 3 bases, J shed 0 bases, and the junction held 13 bases outside the gene matches. The CDR3 reads CASSAATGTGGMANYGYTV. The CDR3 DNA follows: TGTGCCAGCAGCGCTGCCACCGGGACAGGGGGTATGGCTAACTATGGCTACACCGTC.

The chain recombines TRBV29-1 with TRBJ2-7; D is possibly TRBD1 (6 bases). The CDR3 is made up of 11 amino acids. V lost 7 bases, J lost 6 bases, and 13 bases lay in between. CDR1 SQVTM and CDR2 ANQGSEA come from the germline V gene. This chain's CDR3 is CSAQTGTEQYF. The CDR3 DNA sequence: TGCAGCGCTCAAACAGGGACCGAGCAGTACTTC.

This clonotype was seen a handful of times. The V gene is TRBV29-1, the J gene TRBJ1-1; D remains ambiguous. This CDR3 has 11 residues. Germline V CDR1 and CDR2: SQVTM, ANQGSEA. Trimming took off 6 bases at V and 6 bases at J, with 11 bases between the two ends. CDR3 in DNA: TGCAGCGTGGCTACTGGAGCTGAAGCTTTCTTT. Translation: CSVATGAEAFF.

The CDR3 bases are TGTGCCACCAGCAGAGTGGGGGGCTATGGCTACACCTTC. It yields the protein CATSRVGGYGYTF. The J gene is TRBJ1-2, the V gene TRBV15; weak D call: TRBD1 (5 bases). The CDR3 contains 13 residues. V lost 1 base and J lost 4, with 7 bases in between. Germline values: CDR1 LNHNV, CDR2 YYDKDF (reference sequence).

This clonotype was observed a few times. This rearrangement joins TRBV14 to TRBJ2-7; tentatively, D is TRBD1 (7 bases). With 3 bases removed from V and 1 base from J, the gap between germline ends came to 13 bases. CDR1 SGHDN and CDR2 FVKESK come from the germline V gene. This CDR3 region has 15 residues. CDR3 nucleotides: TGTGCCAGCAGCCAGTGGGAGGACAGGTCCTACGAGCAGTACTTC. This encodes CASSQWEDRSYEQYF.

This sequence joins TRBV28 and TRBJ2-1; TRBD2 aligns across 7 bases. The V gene's germline CDR1 is MDHEN and CDR2 SYDVKM. The CDR3 totals 13 residues. J gave up 6 bases and V 8 bases, and 7 bases lay outside the gene matches. The CDR3 region has the DNA TGTGCCAGCGACTTGGGACTACCCAATGAGCAGTTCTTC. Translated, it gives CASDLGLPNEQFF.

This clonotype was seen only a few times. This chain joins TRBV4-3 and TRBJ1-2; TRBD1 agrees at 11 bases. CDR3 size: 15 residues. Germline V gene data show CDR1 as LGHNA and CDR2 as YSLEER. After removal of 4 bases from V and 6 bases from J, the junction contained 7 bases not matched to a gene. CDR3 loop: CASSRTDRGHDGYTF. DNA of the CDR3: TGCGCCAGCAGCCGGACGGACAGGGGGCATGATGGCTACACCTTC.

This clonotype has more than one count but fewer than ten. This rearrangement joins TRBV29-1 to TRBJ2-5; D is unclear. This CDR3 has 12 amino acids. Between the trimmed V and J ends, which lost 0 bases and 11 bases, there was a span of 13 bases. In germline, CDR1 is SQVTM, CDR2 ANQGSEA. The CDR3 coding sequence is TGCAGCGTTGAAGATAATGAGTACGGGCAGTACTTC. It codes for CSVEDNEYGQYF.

This rearrangement joins TRBV3-1 to TRBJ2-6, with D perhaps matching TRBD1 (6 bases). CDR3 length: 17 residues. In germline, CDR1 is LGHDT, CDR2 YNNKEL (reference sequence). V lost 3 bases and J lost 1, with 13 bases in between. CDR3 sequence reads: CASSHSITGSGANVLTF. The DNA for the CDR3 is TGTGCCAGCAGCCATTCTATTACAGGGTCTGGGGCCAACGTCCTGACTTTC.

This chain uses TRBV11-2 with TRBJ1-4; unclear D gene. Trimming left V 3 bases short and J 7 bases short, with 12 bases between. Germline V gene lookup returns CDR1 SGHAT and CDR2 FQNNGV. The CDR3 runs 14 residues. CDR3 nucleotide sequence: TGTGCCAGCAGCTTTCGGGGAGTAGGTGAAAAACTGTTTTTT. The encoded protein is CASSFRGVGEKLFF.

This CDR3 reads CAIQISGANVLTF. The CDR3 coding sequence is TGTGCCATTCAGATCTCTGGGGCCAACGTCCTGACTTTC. The gene calls are TRBV10-3 and TRBJ2-6; no clear D. Germline lookup yields CDR1 ENHRY and CDR2 SYGVKD. The CDR3 loop spans 13 amino acids. Trimming removed 9 bases from V and 0 bases from J, with 6 bases in between.

The CDR3 spells CASSQEIAGLYNEQFF. CDR3 nucleotides: TGTGCCAGCAGCCAAGAAATAGCGGGACTCTACAATGAGCAGTTCTTC. J is TRBJ2-1 and V is TRBV3-1; 8 bases are shared with TRBD2. In germline, CDR1 is LGHDT, CDR2 YNNKEL (reference sequence). The CDR3 spans 16 residues. The V segment lost 0 bases and the J segment 3 bases; nucleotides outside the gene matches: 4.

The chain links TRBV20-1 to TRBJ2-1, with D unresolved. Germline V gives CDR1 DFQATT, CDR2 SNEGSKA (reference sequence). The CDR3 is 16 amino acids. Trimming cost V 3 bases and J 2 bases, with 17 bases left between them. CDR3 region: CSASLVASGPYNEQFF. The CDR3 coding sequence is TGCAGTGCTAGTCTGGTTGCGTCGGGCCCCTACAATGAGCAGTTCTTC.

The rearrangement uses TRBV7-8 and TRBJ2-5; 9 bases agree with TRBD2. The junction had 24 bases not matched to a gene; V was cut back by 0 bases and J by 13 bases. The CDR3 covers 19 residues. Germline CDR1 reads SGHVS; CDR2 reads FQNEAQ. CDR3 nucleotides: TGTGCCAGCAGCTTAGCGCCAATTAGCGGGAGTGTTGTTGACAATGAGCGGTACTTC. Encoded protein: CASSLAPISGSVVDNERYF.

The chain uses TRBV2 and TRBJ2-2; D call uncertain. The ends were cut back, 6 bases at V and 6 bases at J, with 5 bases in the middle. Germline assignment: CDR1 SNHLY and CDR2 FYNNEI. The CDR3 contains 11 residues. For the CDR3, the DNA is TGTGCCAGCAGCCGGGCCGGGGAGCTGTTTTTT. This sequence encodes CASSRAGELFF.

This chain uses TRBV19 with TRBJ2-1, with 13 bases lining up with TRBD2. The CDR3 loop spans 16 amino acids. Germline V gene lookup returns CDR1 LNHDA and CDR2 SQIVND (reference sequence). V lost 5 bases and J lost 7; bases outside the gene matches: 8. Written as DNA, the CDR3 is TGTGCCAGTAGTGCCAGGACTAGCGGGAGAAGGAATGAGCAGTTCTTC. This codes for CASSARTSGRRNEQFF. Full variable domain (remainder filled in from reference TRBV19 and TRBJ2-1): DGGITQSPKYLFRKEGQNVTLSCEQNLNHDAMYWYRQDPGQGLRLIYYSQIVNDFQKGDIAEGYSVSREKKESFPLTVTSAQKNPTAFYLCASSARTSGRRNEQFFGPGTRLTVL.

The V call is TRBV6-5, the J call TRBJ1-2; possible D gene TRBD1, 5 bases. V gave up 2 bases and J gave up 6 bases, with 13 bases separating them. Germline CDR1 and CDR2: MNHEY and SVGAGI. The CDR3 totals 14 residues. CDR3 protein: CASSYRAGNHGYTF. The CDR3 nucleotides read TGTGCCAGCAGTTACAGGGCAGGGAACCATGGCTACACCTTC.

CDR3 coding DNA: TGCAGTGCTAGAGGCTTGGCGGGGGGCCTAGGCTACACCTTC. Translating it yields CSARGLAGGLGYTF. The chain employs TRBV20-1 and TRBJ1-2; D might be TRBD1 (6 bases). CDR3 length equals 14 residues. V shed 1 base and J shed 8 bases, with 17 bases lying between them. Germline V gene data show CDR1 as DFQATT and CDR2 as SNEGSKA (reference sequence).

The V and J genes are TRBV11-2 and TRBJ2-3, with TRBD2 matching over 10 bases. The CDR3 totals 18 residues. Looked up from germline, CDR1 is SGHAT and CDR2 is FQNNGV. V lost 5 bases, J lost 4 bases, and 15 bases stayed unmatched. As DNA, the CDR3 is TGTGCCAGCAGCCTCAGGGGTTCCGGGACTAGCGAGGCAGATACGCAGTATTTT. Amino acid sequence: CASSLRGSGTSEADTQYF.

A few counts support this clonotype. The chain couples TRBV7-2 to TRBJ2-1, with 10 bases fitting TRBD2. Germline V gene sequence: CDR1 SGHTA, CDR2 FQGNSA. The J segment lost 5 bases and the V segment lost 1 base, leaving 5 bases of the junction unmatched. The CDR3 length is 16 residues. CDR3 in amino acids: CASSLVVLAGNNEQFF. The DNA for the CDR3 is TGTGCCAGCAGCTTAGTGGTACTAGCGGGAAACAATGAGCAGTTCTTC.

This chain joins TRBV12-3 or TRBV12-4 and TRBJ2-1; TRBD2 aligns across 8 bases. The CDR3 covers 19 residues. Trimming cost V 8 bases and J 0 bases; bases outside gene matches: 18. CDR3 in amino acids: CASLPPSSGGTSSYNEQFF. The CDR3 coding sequence is TGTGCCAGCCTACCCCCAAGCAGCGGGGGAACGAGCTCCTACAATGAGCAGTTCTTC.